One and the same sample provided the 32 T cell receptor beta chains below, sequenced in a study of blood T cell repertoires in COVID-19. Clones were sequenced by immunoSEQ multiplex PCR, and TCRdb holds only the in-frame ones, with some missing. The table includes approximately 300,000 clones, under 90% detected once. Sequencing used PBMCs or T cells enriched from blood (not recorded which). The receptors come from a woman aged 18-29 years who had recovered from COVID-19.

This chain links TRBV30 with TRBJ1-2; TRBD1 aligns across 9 bases. With 2 bases clipped from V and 8 bases from J, the junction kept 6 bases outside the gene matches. CDR3 length equals 13 residues. The V gene's germline CDR1 is GTSNPN and CDR2 SVGIG (reference sequence). The CDR3 reads CAWSWGQGDGYTF. The CDR3 DNA reads TGTGCCTGGAGTTGGGGACAGGGCGACGGCTACACCTTC.

The chain joins TRBV5-6 to TRBJ1-1; D might be TRBD1 (6 bases). The V end was cut by 4 bases, the J end by 10 bases, with 14 bases between. Germline CDR1 is SGHDT and CDR2 is YYEEEE. The CDR3 runs 12 residues. CDR3 in DNA: TGTGCCAGCAGCCAAGAGGGGGACGGAGCTTTCTTT. This sequence encodes CASSQEGDGAFF.

This chain links TRBV6-1 with TRBJ2-7; 11 positions match TRBD1. The CDR3 contains 14 residues. Trimming removed 8 bases from V and 7 bases from J; junction bases left unmatched: 10. Germline V gene lookup returns CDR1 MNHNS and CDR2 SASEGT. CDR3 DNA: TGTGCCAGCTCACGGGACAGGGGGTTTCGGGAGCAGTACTTC. It yields the protein CASSRDRGFREQYF.

The chain recombines TRBV5-4 with TRBJ1-2; 9 bases fit TRBD1. Germline CDR1 and CDR2: SGHNT and YYREEE (reference sequence). The J segment lost 6 bases and the V segment lost 5 bases, leaving 8 bases of the junction unmatched. There are 14 residues in the CDR3. The CDR3 nucleotides are TGTGCCAGCAGAATGGAAAGGACAGGGGATGGCTACACCTTC. It yields the protein CASRMERTGDGYTF. Full variable domain (missing parts from reference TRBV5-4 and TRBJ1-2): ETGVTQSPTHLIKTRGQQVTLRCSSQSGHNTVSWYQQALGQGPQFIFQYYREEENGRGNFPPRFSGLQFPNYSSELNVNALELDDSALYLCASRMERTGDGYTFGSGTRLTVV.

Worth noting for this clone: Different DNA sequences within this sample yield the same CDR3. The chain combines TRBV6-5 with TRBJ2-7, with D hard to call. The CDR3 spans 13 residues. Germline V gene sequence: CDR1 MNHEY, CDR2 SVGAGI. V was cut by 0 bases and J by 3 bases, with 6 bases left in between. The CDR3 is CASSYSGSYEQYF. In DNA form, the CDR3 reads TGTGCCAGCAGTTACTCGGGCAGCTACGAGCAGTACTTC.

The gene calls are TRBV5-1 and TRBJ2-5; the match to TRBD1 covers 9 bases. The CDR3 runs to 15 residues. Germline V CDR1 and CDR2: SGHRS, YFSETQ. The V gene end was trimmed by 4 bases and the J gene end by 3 bases; junction bases not matched to a gene: 7. This chain's CDR3 is CASSSGDRVKETQYF. As DNA, the CDR3 is TGCGCCAGCAGCAGCGGGGACAGGGTGAAAGAGACCCAGTACTTC.

The genes are TRBV18 and TRBJ1-4; tentative D call: TRBD1 (5 bases). Germline CDR1 is KGHSH and CDR2 is LQKENI. The CDR3 length is 14 residues. Trimming shortened V by 5 bases and J by 0 bases, and 7 bases separated the two germline ends. DNA of the CDR3: TGTGCCAGCTCAGAAGGGGCAACTAATGAAAAACTGTTTTTT. Its translation: CASSEGATNEKLFF.

The chain carries TRBV10-3 and TRBJ1-1, with 10 bases identical to TRBD1. CDR1 is ENHRY and CDR2 is SYGVKD in the germline V gene. This CDR3 has 17 amino acids. V trimming: 8 bases; J trimming: 1 base; junction bases outside the gene matches: 13. CDR3: CAIGRGTGETRNTEAFF. The DNA for the CDR3 is TGTGCCATCGGACGGGGGACAGGGGAAACGAGGAACACTGAAGCTTTCTTT.

In this sample, this clone turned up once. CDR3 sequence: CASSVAGTGFEAFF. CDR3 DNA: TGTGCCAGCAGCGTCGCCGGGACAGGGTTTGAAGCTTTCTTT. The V call is TRBV9, the J call TRBJ1-1, with 9 bases aligning to TRBD1. CDR1 SGDLS and CDR2 YYNGEE come from the germline V gene. The CDR3 covers 14 residues. Trimming took 2 bases from V and 7 from J; bases not matched to a gene: 6.

V gene TRBV2 combines with J gene TRBJ2-5; possibly TRBD1 for D (6 bases). Germline V gene lookup returns CDR1 SNHLY and CDR2 FYNNEI. This CDR3 comprises 14 residues. V lost 3 bases and J lost 5, with 13 bases in between. In DNA, the CDR3 is TGTGCCAGCAGTGAGCAGGGGCCCGGGGAGACCCAGTACTTC. Protein product: CASSEQGPGETQYF.

This clone was seen a few times. The J gene is TRBJ1-1, the V gene TRBV28; D might be TRBD1 (6 bases). This CDR3 has 15 amino acids. Trimming took 6 bases from V and 3 from J, leaving 17 bases between them. The germline V gene encodes CDR1 MDHEN and CDR2 SYDVKM. CDR3 nucleotides: TGTGCCAGCAGAAGGGGGGGTTTCGCGGACACTGAAGCTTTCTTT. Its protein is CASRRGGFADTEAFF.

V usage is TRBV24-1 and J usage is TRBJ1-4; 8 positions match TRBD1. The CDR3 is made up of 14 amino acids. Germline CDR1 is KGHDR and CDR2 is SFDVKD. V lost 3 bases to trimming and J lost 10 bases; unmatched junction nucleotides: 6. CDR3 sequence reads: CATSDGTGLGKLFF. For the CDR3, the DNA is TGTGCCACCAGTGATGGGACAGGTCTCGGAAAACTGTTTTTT.

This chain joins TRBV6-5 and TRBJ2-7; TRBD2 matches at 9 bases. J was trimmed by 1 base and V by 6 bases; bases with no gene match: 4. Germline-derived CDR1 and CDR2 are MNHEY and SVGAGI. This CDR3 is 14 amino acids long. The CDR3 loop is CASRLAGSSYEQYF. The CDR3 DNA follows: TGTGCCAGCAGGCTAGCGGGATCATCCTACGAGCAGTACTTC.

V gene TRBV7-6 combines with J gene TRBJ2-2, with D possibly TRBD2 on 5 matching bases. Germline V gives CDR1 SGHVS, CDR2 FNYEAQ. Trimming shortened V by 3 bases and J by 0 bases, and 11 bases separated the two germline ends. The CDR3 runs to 16 residues. Here the CDR3 DNA reads TGTGCCAGCAGCTTCATAGCGAATCCGAACACCGGGGAGCTGTTTTTT. It specifies CASSFIANPNTGELFF.

V usage is TRBV19 and J usage is TRBJ1-5, with TRBD1 matching over 7 bases. J gave up 4 bases and V 5 bases, and 5 bases lay outside the gene matches. This CDR3 contains 14 residues. In germline, CDR1 is LNHDA, CDR2 SQIVND (reference sequence). The DNA for the CDR3 is TGTGCCAGTAGTGCATCAGGGGGGAATCAGCCCCAGCATTTT. It yields the protein CASSASGGNQPQHF.

The CDR3 loop reads CASSVGTGEGSEQFF. The CDR3 DNA sequence: TGTGCCAGCAGCGTTGGGACAGGGGAAGGAAGTGAGCAGTTCTTC. The J gene is TRBJ2-1, the V gene TRBV9; TRBD1 aligns across 10 bases. The CDR3 covers 15 residues. J gave up 9 bases and V 2 bases, and 8 bases lay outside the gene matches. Germline values: CDR1 SGDLS, CDR2 YYNGEE.

V gene TRBV30 combines with J gene TRBJ2-4, with TRBD2 matching over 14 bases. Trimming took 2 bases from V and 0 from J; bases not matched to a gene: 9. CDR1 and CDR2 from the germline V gene are GTSNPN and SVGIG (reference sequence). The CDR3 is made up of 19 amino acids. The CDR3 region has the DNA TGTGCCTGGAGTCACCGAGGACTAGCGGGGGGATTAGCCAAAAACATTCAGTACTTC. Its translation is CAWSHRGLAGGLAKNIQYF.

V is TRBV20-1 and J is TRBJ1-2; 9 bases fit TRBD1. Per the germline V gene, CDR1 is DFQATT and CDR2 is SNEGSKA (reference sequence). The V gene end was trimmed by 3 bases and the J gene end by 6 bases; junction bases not matched to a gene: 8. CDR3 length: 14 residues. The CDR3 nucleotides are TGCAGTGCTAGTGGGGACAGGGAAATGAATGGCTACACCTTC. Its protein is CSASGDREMNGYTF.

This rearrangement joins TRBV10-3 to TRBJ1-3, with a possible D match to TRBD1 (6 bases). V dropped 2 bases and J dropped 0 bases, with 17 bases sitting between them. Germline V CDR1 and CDR2: ENHRY, SYGVKD. CDR3 length: 18 residues. CDR3 bases: TGTGCCATCAGTGAGCCCTGGACAGTAAGAAGCTCTGGAAACACCATATATTTT. Amino acid sequence: CAISEPWTVRSSGNTIYF.

The chain carries TRBV15 and TRBJ1-2; a possible D gene is TRBD1 (6 bases). In germline, CDR1 is LNHNV, CDR2 YYDKDF (reference sequence). Trimming took 6 bases from V and 2 from J, leaving 22 bases between them. CDR3 size: 17 residues. CDR3: CATSNGKSTGINYGYTF. Written as DNA, the CDR3 is TGTGCCACCAGTAACGGAAAATCTACAGGGATAAACTATGGCTACACCTTC.

This clone has a single count. The chain recombines TRBV6-5 with TRBJ2-2; unclear D gene. CDR1 and CDR2 (germline): MNHEY, SVGAGI. V gave up 6 bases and J gave up 9 bases, with 8 bases separating them. The CDR3 runs 11 residues. The CDR3: CASRLVRELFF. In nucleotides, the CDR3 is TGTGCCAGCAGACTTGTCCGGGAGCTGTTTTTT.

This clone was detected a few times. The V call is TRBV28, the J call TRBJ1-2, with D perhaps matching TRBD1 (6 bases). Trimming cost V 6 bases and J 2 bases, with 16 bases left between them. Per the germline V gene, CDR1 is MDHEN and CDR2 is SYDVKM. The CDR3 runs to 15 residues. In nucleotides, the CDR3 is TGTGCCAGCAGCTCCGCGACAGGTTTAAACTATGGCTACACCTTC. The encoded protein is CASSSATGLNYGYTF.

The V call is TRBV7-9, the J call TRBJ2-2; D perhaps matches TRBD2 (6 bases). V lost 11 bases and J lost 6, with 16 bases in between. The CDR3 contains 13 residues. Germline lookup yields CDR1 SEHNR and CDR2 FQNEAQ (reference sequence). The CDR3 DNA sequence: TGTGCCCACGGAGGGAGCCTGTCCGGGGAGCTGTTTTTT. Amino acids: CAHGGSLSGELFF.

The J gene is TRBJ1-1, the V gene TRBV4-2; 9 nucleotides line up with TRBD1. From germline, CDR1 is LGHNA and CDR2 YNFKEQ. The CDR3 is 21 amino acids. V lost 0 bases and J lost 3; bases outside the gene matches: 20. The CDR3 sequence: CASSQDPIRNRGLKADTEAFF. CDR3 sequence (DNA): TGTGCCAGCAGCCAAGACCCGATCCGCAACAGGGGGCTAAAGGCGGACACTGAAGCTTTCTTT.

CDR3 loop: CAWSSVPYEQYF. CDR3 sequence (DNA): TGTGCCTGGAGTAGCGTGCCCTACGAGCAGTACTTC. The rearrangement uses TRBV30 and TRBJ2-7, with D hard to call. This CDR3 comprises 12 residues. Germline assignment: CDR1 GTSNPN and CDR2 SVGIG (reference sequence). V gave up 2 bases and J gave up 2 bases, with 7 bases separating them.

The genes are TRBV19 and TRBJ1-2; D is undetermined. This CDR3 spans 11 amino acids. From germline, CDR1 is LNHDA and CDR2 SQIVND (reference sequence). The V end lost 7 bases, the J end lost 7 bases, and 10 bases lay between the germline ends. CDR3 sequence reads: CASTNSGGYTF. CDR3 nucleotide sequence: TGTGCCAGTACTAACTCGGGTGGCTACACCTTC.

This clone was recorded once. The rearrangement uses TRBV6-5 and TRBJ1-1, with TRBD1 as a possible D gene (5 bases). Germline V gene sequence: CDR1 MNHEY, CDR2 SVGAGI. The CDR3 contains 13 residues. V was clipped by 7 bases and J by 3 bases, with 12 bases between them. In DNA, the CDR3 is TGTGCCAGCACATTTCGCAGGGACACTGAAGCTTTCTTT. Translating gives CASTFRRDTEAFF.

This chain connects TRBV9 to TRBJ1-1; tentatively, D is TRBD1 (6 bases). The CDR3 length is 13 residues. The V end lost 1 base, the J end lost 3 bases, and 7 bases lay between the germline ends. Per germline, CDR1 SGDLS and CDR2 YYNGEE. CDR3 sequence reads: CASSVQGHTEAFF. CDR3 coding DNA: TGTGCCAGCAGCGTACAGGGGCACACTGAAGCTTTCTTT.

This clone was observed a single time. The same CDR3 also results from other DNA sequences found in this sample. The chain carries TRBV30 and TRBJ1-6; a weak D match, TRBD1 (5 bases). The V end was cut by 0 bases, the J end by 8 bases, with 20 bases between. The germline CDR1 and CDR2 sequences are GTSNPN and SVGIG (reference sequence). The CDR3 sequence is 17 residues long. CDR3 sequence (DNA): TGTGCCTGGAGTGTACAGGCATTCGGAGTGAATCATTCACCCCTCCACTTT. Protein sequence: CAWSVQAFGVNHSPLHF.

This rearrangement joins TRBV7-9 to TRBJ2-7; 8 bases match TRBD2. CDR3 size: 15 residues. Germline V gene lookup returns CDR1 SEHNR and CDR2 FQNEAQ (reference sequence). Trimming removed 0 bases from V and 0 bases from J; junction bases left unmatched: 1. The CDR3 is CASSLAAGGSYEQYF. DNA of the CDR3: TGTGCCAGCAGCTTAGCGGCGGGGGGCTCCTACGAGCAGTACTTC.

The J gene is TRBJ1-1, the V gene TRBV3-1 (or the pseudogene TRBV3-2), with D perhaps TRBD1 (5 bases). Germline CDR1 and CDR2: LGHDT and YNNKEL (reference sequence). Trimming shortened V by 4 bases and J by 5 bases, and 17 bases separated the two germline ends. The CDR3 consists of 15 residues. CDR3 sequence reads: CASSPRGGAETEAFF. The CDR3, as DNA: TGTGCCAGCAGCCCCAGAGGAGGGGCTGAAACTGAAGCTTTCTTT.

V usage is TRBV3-1 (or the pseudogene TRBV3-2) and J usage is TRBJ2-2; D is possibly TRBD2 (5 bases). Germline CDR1 reads LGHDT; CDR2 reads YNNKEL (reference sequence). Between the trimmed V and J ends, which lost 2 bases and 6 bases, there was a span of 10 bases. The CDR3 is 14 amino acids. The CDR3 bases are TGTGCCAGCAGCCAAACTTCGGGATCCGGGGAGCTGTTTTTT. As protein: CASSQTSGSGELFF.